Described below is a single TCR beta chain sequence and its context. Its antigen is still unknown. The CDR3 is 15 amino acids. V was pared by 5 bases and J by 8 bases, with 19 bases between. Per the germline V gene, CDR1 is MNHEY and CDR2 is SVGAGI. PCR involved 60 Vbeta and 13 Jbeta primers. Clones were read by immunoSEQ multiplex PCR, and TCRdb kept only the in-frame ones, dropping some. This table has some 99,000 clones, just under 70% appearing once. These data are taken from a study of cytomegalovirus exposure and HLA in healthy donors. Points from the study as a whole: HLA restriction was apparent for most CMV-associated TCR beta chains in a later analysis. Researchers left out some V segments, among them TRBV6-2 and TRBV6-3, as indistinguishable.

Material: PBMCs. The clonotype was recovered from a woman in her 70s in good health and CMV-seropositive. This rearrangement joins TRBV6-5 to TRBJ1-3; TRBD1 might be the D (6 bases). The CDR3 sequence: CASSSLGAGEDTIYF. CDR3 in DNA: TGTGCCAGCAGTAGCCTGGGGGCGGGGGAGGACACCATATATTTT.